This entry is about one T cell receptor beta chain. No antigen is known for it. Looked up from germline, CDR1 is MDHEN and CDR2 is SYDVKM. V lost 10 bases and J lost 2; bases outside the gene matches: 4. The CDR3 is 13 amino acids. The data originate from a study of cytomegalovirus exposure and HLA in healthy donors. 13 Jbeta primers and 60 Vbeta primers were used for the PCR. The data were produced by immunoSEQ multiplex PCR, yet TCRdb's version contains in-frame clones alone and is incomplete. The sample carries 100,000 to 150,000 clones, approximately 80% recorded once. Regarding the study as a whole: Within an earlier analysis, most TCR beta V segments proved productive either about 90% or about 30% of the time. In a later analysis, most CMV-associated TCR beta chains appeared HLA-restricted. CMV serostatus alone was available as immune exposure information. One later analysis reportedly identified an Asian-associated ancestry cluster that showed fewer N-insertions than the roughly 700-donor mean.

The TCR sequence derives from a man aged 40-49 years in good health and CMV-seronegative. Material for sequencing was PBMCs. The V and J genes are TRBV28 and TRBJ1-5; TRBD1 agrees at 8 bases. The CDR3 region has the DNA TGTGCCACCCTGACAGGGGGCAATCAGCCCCAGCATTTT. Translating it yields CATLTGGNQPQHF.